This entry concerns a single T cell receptor (beta chain). This table comes from immunoSEQ multiplex PCR, and its TCRdb copy is limited to in-frame clones, with some not included. The sample holds some 290,000 clones, nearly 90% seen once. The sample comes from a study of blood T cell repertoires in COVID-19. This CDR3 has 14 residues. The germline V and J ends were trimmed by 4 bases and 0 bases, with 11 bases remaining between them. In germline, CDR1 is SQVTM, CDR2 ANQGSEA. The chain links TRBV29-1 to TRBJ2-3; D not certain. What was sequenced was PBMCs or T cells enriched from blood (not recorded which). This clonotype originated in a woman aged 25 to 39 who had recovered from COVID-19. CDR3 residues: CSVALLSSTDTQYF. The CDR3 DNA follows: TGCAGCGTTGCTTTACTATCTAGCACAGATACGCAGTATTTT.